The clone carrying this TCR beta chain was seen only a few times. Antigen specificity is unknown. This record belongs to a study of T cell repertoires in cytomegalovirus infection. The wider study: Through public TCR beta signatures, both CMV infection and matching HLA type were indicated. General observations from the study: Adding up the frequency of public TCR beta families identified people who carried CMV plus the relevant HLA. Across the ex vivo response, the dominant clonotypes were HLA-C-restricted CMV-specific TCR beta clonotypes.

Germline V gene lookup returns CDR1 MNHNS and CDR2 SASEGT. The CDR3 length is 14 residues. Between the trimmed V and J ends, which lost 5 bases and 8 bases, there was a span of 16 bases. TCRdb itself ran the reads through MiXCR, one entry per CDR3 protein. The data show over 300,000 distinct CDR3 sequences, more than 8% seen once. Material for sequencing was PBMCs. The V call is TRBV6-1, the J call TRBJ2-1; no clear D gene. The source of this sequence is a human donor in good health (CMV status not recorded). Some clones in this sample may be carry-over from other donors' samples. This chain's CDR3 is CASSNPPLGYEQFF. As DNA, the CDR3 is TGTGCCAGCAGTAACCCACCCCTAGGTTATGAGCAGTTCTTC.